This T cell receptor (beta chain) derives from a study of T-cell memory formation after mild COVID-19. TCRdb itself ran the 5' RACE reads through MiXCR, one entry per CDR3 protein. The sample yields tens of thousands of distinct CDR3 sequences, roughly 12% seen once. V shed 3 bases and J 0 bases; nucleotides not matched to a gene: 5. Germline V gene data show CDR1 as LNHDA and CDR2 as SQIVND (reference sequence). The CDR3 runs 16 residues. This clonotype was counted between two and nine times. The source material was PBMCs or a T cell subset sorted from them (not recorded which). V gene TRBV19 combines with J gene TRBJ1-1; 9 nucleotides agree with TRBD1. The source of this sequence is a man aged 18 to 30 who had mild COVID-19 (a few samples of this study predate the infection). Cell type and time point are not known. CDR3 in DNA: TGTGCCAGTAGTATTGCCGGGACAGGGCTGAACACTGAAGCTTTCTTT. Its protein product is CASSIAGTGLNTEAFF.